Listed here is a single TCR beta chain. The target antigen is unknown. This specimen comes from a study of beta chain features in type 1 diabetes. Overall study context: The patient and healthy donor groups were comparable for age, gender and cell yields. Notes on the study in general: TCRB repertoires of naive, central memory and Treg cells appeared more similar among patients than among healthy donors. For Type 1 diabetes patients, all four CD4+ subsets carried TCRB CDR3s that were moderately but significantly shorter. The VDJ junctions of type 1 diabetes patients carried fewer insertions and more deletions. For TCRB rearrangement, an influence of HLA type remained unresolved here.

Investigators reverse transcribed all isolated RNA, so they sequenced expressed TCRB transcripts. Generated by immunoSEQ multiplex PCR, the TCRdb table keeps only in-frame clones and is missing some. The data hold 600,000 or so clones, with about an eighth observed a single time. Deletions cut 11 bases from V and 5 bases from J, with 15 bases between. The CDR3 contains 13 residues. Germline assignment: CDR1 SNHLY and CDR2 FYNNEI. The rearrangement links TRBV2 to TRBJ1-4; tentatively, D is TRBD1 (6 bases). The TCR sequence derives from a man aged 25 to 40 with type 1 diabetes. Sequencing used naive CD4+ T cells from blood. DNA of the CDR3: TGTGCCGTGCATAGGGGGTTGAATGAAAAACTGTTTTTT. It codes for CAVHRGLNEKLFF. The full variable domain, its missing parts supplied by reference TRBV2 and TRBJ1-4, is EPEVTQTPSHQVTQMGQEVILRCVPISNHLYFYWYRQILGQKVEFLVSFYNNEISEKSEIFDDQFSVERPDGSNFTLKIRSTKLEDSAMYFCAVHRGLNEKLFFGSGTQLSVL.